The present T cell receptor beta chain was sequenced within a study of cytotoxic CD8 clonotypes in ibrutinib-treated CLL. Measured with immunoSEQ multiplex PCR; TCRdb has only the in-frame clones, and not every one. The profile shows roughly 220,000 clones, 75% to 85% of them singletons. The CDR3 sequence is 18 residues long. Germline trimming cut 0 bases from V and 2 bases from J; bases unmatched to any gene: 10. Germline CDR1 reads LGHNA; CDR2 reads YNFKEQ. Specimen: PBMCs, collected after 12 months of ibrutinib treatment. The TCR was taken from a human donor with chronic lymphocytic leukemia. The V call is TRBV4-2, the J call TRBJ2-3; 8 nucleotides line up with TRBD2. Written as DNA, the CDR3 is TGTGCCAGCAGCCAAGATTATTGGCGGGGGGCCAACACAGATACGCAGTATTTT. This codes for CASSQDYWRGANTDTQYF.